This T cell receptor beta chain stems from a study of T cells in narcolepsy. Study background: Patients with NT1 or NT2 and healthy control donors were enrolled. Whole-study findings and limits: Autoreactive clonotypes reportedly recurred in blood of same and different patients, not controls. Autoreactive HCRT-specific and TRIB2-specific clonotypes were marked in same-patient CSF-versus-blood CD4+ comparisons.

With respect to this clone: What it binds is not known.

Some clones are missing from TCRdb's copy, which holds only in-frame ones; the method was immunoSEQ multiplex PCR. The table has 20,000 to 25,000 clones, 70% to 90% seen once. This sequence originates from a human donor in good health. Material for sequencing was memory (CD45RA-) CD4+ T cells from blood.

CDR3 sequence: CASSQSRGQPQHF. The CDR3 DNA sequence: TGTGCCAGCAGCCAATCCAGGGGACAGCCCCAGCATTTT. The chain employs TRBV16 and TRBJ1-5, with D possibly TRBD1 on 6 matching bases. V gave up 0 bases and J gave up 7 bases, with 7 bases separating them. Per the germline V gene, CDR1 is KGHSY and CDR2 is FQNENV. This CDR3 contains 13 residues. The full variable domain, in which reference TRBV16 and TRBJ1-5 provide the parts outside the CDR3, is GEEVAQTPKHLVRGEGQKAKLYCAPIKGHSYVFWYQQVLKNEFKFLISFQNENVFDETGMPKERFSAKCLPNSPCSLEIQATKLEDSAVYFCASSQSRGQPQHFGDGTRLSIL.